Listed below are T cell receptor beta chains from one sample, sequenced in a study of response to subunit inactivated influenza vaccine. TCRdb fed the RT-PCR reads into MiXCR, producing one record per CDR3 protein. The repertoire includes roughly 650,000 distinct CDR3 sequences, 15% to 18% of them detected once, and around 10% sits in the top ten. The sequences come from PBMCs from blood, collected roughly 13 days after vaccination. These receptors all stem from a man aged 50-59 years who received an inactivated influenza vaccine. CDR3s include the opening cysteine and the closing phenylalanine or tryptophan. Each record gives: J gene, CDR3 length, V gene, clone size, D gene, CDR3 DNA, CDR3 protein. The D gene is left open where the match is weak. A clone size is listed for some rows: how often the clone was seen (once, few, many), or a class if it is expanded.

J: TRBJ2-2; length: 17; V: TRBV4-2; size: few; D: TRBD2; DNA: TGTGCCAGCAGCCAAGATGTAACTAGCGGTAACACCGGGGAGCTGTTTTTT; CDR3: CASSQDVTSGNTGELFF
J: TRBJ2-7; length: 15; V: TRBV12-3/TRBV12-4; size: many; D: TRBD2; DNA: TGTGCCAGCAGTTTCGGTCTAGCGGGCCCCTACGAGCAGTACTTC; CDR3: CASSFGLAGPYEQYF
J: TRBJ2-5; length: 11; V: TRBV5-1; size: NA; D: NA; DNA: TGCGCCAGCGGCACCCAAGAGACCCAGTACTTC; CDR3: CASGTQETQYF
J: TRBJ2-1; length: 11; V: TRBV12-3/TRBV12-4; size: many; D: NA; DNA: TGTGCCAGCAGTTTGGCTAATGAGCAGTTCTTC; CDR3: CASSLANEQFF
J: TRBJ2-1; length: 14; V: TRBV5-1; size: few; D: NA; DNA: TGCGCCAGCAGCCAACGACAGGTAAACAATGAGCAGTTCTTC; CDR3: CASSQRQVNNEQFF
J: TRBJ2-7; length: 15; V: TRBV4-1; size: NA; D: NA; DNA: TGCGCCAGCAGCCAAGGGGCTCAGAGCTCCTACGAGCAGTACTTC; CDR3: CASSQGAQSSYEQYF
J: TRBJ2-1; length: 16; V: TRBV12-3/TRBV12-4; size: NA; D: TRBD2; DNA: TGTGCCAGCAGAGGACTAGCGGGGAACTCCTACAATGAGCAGTTCTTC; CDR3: CASRGLAGNSYNEQFF
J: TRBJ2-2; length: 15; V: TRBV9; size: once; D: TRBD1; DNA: TGTGCCAGCAGCGAGGACAGGGGGCTCCCCGGGGAGCTGTTTTTT; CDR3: CASSEDRGLPGELFF
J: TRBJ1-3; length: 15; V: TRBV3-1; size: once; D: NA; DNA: TGTGCCAGCAGCCAAGAAAGACTCCGGAGGAACACCATATATTTT; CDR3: CASSQERLRRNTIYF
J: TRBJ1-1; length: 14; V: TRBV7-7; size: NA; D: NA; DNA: TGTGCCAGCAGCTTATATACAGTCGACACTGAAGCTTTCTTT; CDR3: CASSLYTVDTEAFF
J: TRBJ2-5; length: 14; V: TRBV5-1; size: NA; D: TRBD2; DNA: TGCGCCAGCAATGGCGGGAGGGCCGAAGAGACCCAGTACTTC; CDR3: CASNGGRAEETQYF
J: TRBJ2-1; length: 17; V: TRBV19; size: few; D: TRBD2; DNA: TGTGCCAGTAGTAGCGACGGTAGCGGGCCATCCTACAATGAGCAGTTCTTC; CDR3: CASSSDGSGPSYNEQFF
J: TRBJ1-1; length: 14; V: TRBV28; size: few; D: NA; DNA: TGTGCCAGCAGTCCGTCCGTTTCGAACACTGAAGCTTTCTTT; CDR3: CASSPSVSNTEAFF
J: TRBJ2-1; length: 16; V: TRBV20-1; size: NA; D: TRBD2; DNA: TGCAGTGCTAGAGATGCTTCTAGCGGGGGTTACAATGAGCAGTTCTTC; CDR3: CSARDASSGGYNEQFF
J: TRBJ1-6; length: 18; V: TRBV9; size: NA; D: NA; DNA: TGTGCCAGCAGCGTAGATCTGGGGATTGATGGGTATAATTCACCCCTCCACTTT; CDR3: CASSVDLGIDGYNSPLHF
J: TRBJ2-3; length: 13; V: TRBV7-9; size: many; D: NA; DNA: TGTGCCAGCAGCTTGAGTCGTCCAGATACGCAGTATTTT; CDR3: CASSLSRPDTQYF
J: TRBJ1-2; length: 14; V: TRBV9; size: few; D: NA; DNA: TGTGCCAGCAGCGTAACCGACAAGACCTATGGCTACACCTTC; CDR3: CASSVTDKTYGYTF
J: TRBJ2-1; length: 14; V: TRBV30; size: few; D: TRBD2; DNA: TGTGCCTGGAGTGCCACTAGCGGGTACAATGAGCAGTTCTTC; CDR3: CAWSATSGYNEQFF
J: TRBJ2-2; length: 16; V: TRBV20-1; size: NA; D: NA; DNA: TGCAGTGCTAGAGGTCCCTGGGACGGTTCTACCGGGGAGCTGTTTTTT; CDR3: CSARGPWDGSTGELFF
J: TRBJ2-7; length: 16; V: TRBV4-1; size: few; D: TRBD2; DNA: TGCGCCAGCAGCCAAGGTCCCAGCGGGGGGGGGCACGAGCAGTACTTC; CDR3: CASSQGPSGGGHEQYF
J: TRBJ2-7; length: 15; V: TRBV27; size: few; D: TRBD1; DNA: TGTGCCAGCAGTCTGAAGACAGGGTATTCCTACGAGCAGTACTTC; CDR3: CASSLKTGYSYEQYF